The source of this T cell receptor (beta chain) is a study of T cell repertoires in cytomegalovirus infection. On the study more broadly: Evidence of both CMV infection and a matching HLA type came from public TCR beta signatures.

One entry per CDR3 protein, called by TCRdb with MiXCR from the reads. This table holds 250,000 or so distinct CDR3 sequences, about 15% found once. Overall study results and limits: Cumulative public TCR beta family frequency identified CMV carriers with the relevant HLA.

CDR3 size: 14 residues. V was cut by 4 bases and J by 4 bases, with 12 bases left in between. The germline V gene has CDR1 KGHDR and CDR2 SFDVKD. This clonotype has only one observation. The antigen is unknown. The sample consisted of CD8+ T cells from PBMCs. The V gene is TRBV24-1, the J gene TRBJ2-5; D gene uncertain. The source of this sequence is a human donor in good health (CMV status not recorded). Some clones in this sample may be carry-over from other donors' samples. In nucleotides, the CDR3 is TGTGCCACCAGTGACCTTCGGGTGGCAGAGACCCAGTACTTC. This codes for CATSDLRVAETQYF.